This passage covers 26 T cell receptor beta chains from one sample sequenced in a study of cytomegalovirus exposure and HLA in healthy donors. In the PCR, 60 Vbeta and 13 Jbeta primers were used. Only in-frame clones appear in the TCRdb table, and some are missing; sequencing was by immunoSEQ multiplex PCR. The table gives approximately 50,000 clones; the top ten clones make up around 5.6% of it. The source material was PBMCs. These receptors all come from a male donor in good health and CMV-seropositive.

J is TRBJ2-5 and V is TRBV2; TRBD1 might be the D (5 bases). Germline CDR1 and CDR2: SNHLY and FYNNEI. The germline V and J ends were trimmed by 4 bases and 4 bases, with 10 bases remaining between them. The CDR3 runs to 13 residues. CDR3 sequence (DNA): TGTGCCAGCAGTGTTGGGGCCCGAGAGACCCAGTACTTC. Residues: CASSVGARETQYF. Full variable domain (remainder filled in from reference TRBV2 and TRBJ2-5): EPEVTQTPSHQVTQMGQEVILRCVPISNHLYFYWYRQILGQKVEFLVSFYNNEISEKSEIFDDQFSVERPDGSNFTLKIRSTKLEDSAMYFCASSVGARETQYFGPGTRLLVL.

The chain couples TRBV5-1 to TRBJ1-3; 7 positions agree with TRBD1. CDR1 and CDR2 (germline): SGHRS, YFSETQ. The junction had 3 bases not matched to a gene; V was cut back by 4 bases and J by 2 bases. The CDR3 sequence is 14 residues long. The CDR3 sequence: CASSATGTGNTIYF. The CDR3 bases are TGCGCCAGCAGCGCGACAGGGACTGGAAACACCATATATTTT.

The J gene is TRBJ2-7, the V gene TRBV19; 7 bases are shared with TRBD1. Trimming removed 3 bases from V and 0 bases from J; junction bases left unmatched: 2. Germline lookup yields CDR1 LNHDA and CDR2 SQIVND (reference sequence). The CDR3 is 14 amino acids. CDR3 protein: CASSIGDSSYEQYF. CDR3 sequence (DNA): TGTGCCAGTAGTATCGGGGACAGCTCCTACGAGCAGTACTTC.

The chain joins TRBV28 to TRBJ1-3; the D is unclear. The ends were cut back, 5 bases at V and 0 bases at J, with 8 bases in the middle. The CDR3 has 14 amino acids. CDR1 is MDHEN, CDR2 SYDVKM, per germline. CDR3: CASSVPSSGNTIYF. The CDR3 nucleotides read TGTGCCAGCAGTGTTCCGAGCTCTGGAAACACCATATATTTT.

This chain links TRBV5-6 with TRBJ2-1; TRBD1 aligns across 9 bases. Germline V gene sequence: CDR1 SGHDT, CDR2 YYEEEE. Germline trimming cut 2 bases from V and 8 bases from J; bases unmatched to any gene: 11. The CDR3 loop spans 16 amino acids. The CDR3: CASSFEQGALMHEQFF. The CDR3 DNA reads as TGTGCCAGCAGCTTTGAACAGGGGGCGTTAATGCATGAGCAGTTCTTC.

The gene calls are TRBV6-5 and TRBJ2-3, with 8 bases lining up with TRBD2. From germline, CDR1 is MNHEY and CDR2 SVGAGI. The CDR3 is made up of 15 amino acids. Trimming removed 2 bases from V and 4 bases from J; junction bases left unmatched: 5. The CDR3 protein is CASSYRAGGSDTQYF. The CDR3 DNA reads as TGTGCCAGCAGTTACAGGGCGGGGGGCTCAGATACGCAGTATTTT.

The J gene is TRBJ2-1, the V gene TRBV29-1; 9 bases are a match to TRBD2. The V gene's germline CDR1 is SQVTM and CDR2 ANQGSEA. The CDR3 is 13 amino acids. J lost 7 bases, V lost 0 bases, and 1 base had no gene match. CDR3 nucleotides: TGCAGCGTTGAAGATGGACTAGCGAATGAGCAGTTCTTC. Translated: CSVEDGLANEQFF.

This chain links TRBV4-3 with TRBJ2-3, with 11 bases aligning to TRBD2. The germline V gene encodes CDR1 LGHNA and CDR2 YSLEER. The CDR3 consists of 18 residues. V was clipped by 0 bases and J by 1 base; unmatched bases: 6. Written as DNA, the CDR3 is TGCGCCAGCAGCCAAGATGTGGTTAGCGGGGGGGGCACAGATACGCAGTATTTT. Its protein is CASSQDVVSGGGTDTQYF.

The chain joins TRBV4-3 to TRBJ2-7; no firm D call. The CDR3 consists of 14 residues. V lost 0 bases and J 2 bases, leaving 8 bases between the germline ends. In germline, CDR1 is LGHNA, CDR2 YSLEER. Here the CDR3 reads CASSQDMGTYEQYF. The DNA for the CDR3 is TGCGCCAGCAGCCAAGATATGGGCACCTACGAGCAGTACTTC.

V usage is TRBV30 and J usage is TRBJ2-7, with 7 positions matching TRBD1. Germline CDR1 GTSNPN, CDR2 SVGIG (reference sequence). This CDR3 is 12 amino acids long. With V trimmed by 7 bases and J by 3 bases, 6 bases remained unmatched. CDR3 nucleotides: TGTGCCTTCGAAAGGGGGCTCTACGAGCAGTACTTC. Its translation: CAFERGLYEQYF.

The rearrangement uses TRBV6-5 and TRBJ1-1; 7 bases match TRBD1. This CDR3 is 16 amino acids long. CDR1 MNHEY and CDR2 SVGAGI come from the germline V gene. The ends lost 2 bases at V and 0 bases at J; junction bases unmatched: 6. The CDR3 spells CASSYLQGQMNTEAFF. The CDR3 DNA follows: TGTGCCAGCAGTTACCTCCAGGGACAGATGAACACTGAAGCTTTCTTT.

This clone is identified as medium-sized from frequency. The V call is TRBV29-1, the J call TRBJ2-7; 7 bases are shared with TRBD1. J lost 2 bases, V lost 6 bases, and 10 bases had no gene match. CDR1 and CDR2 from the germline V gene are SQVTM and ANQGSEA. CDR3 length: 14 amino acids. The CDR3 region has the DNA TGCAGCGTCCATACCGAGACAGGGACCTACGAGCAGTACTTC. Translated, it gives CSVHTETGTYEQYF.

The rearrangement joins TRBV6-6 to TRBJ1-1; 10 positions agree with TRBD1. The CDR3 is 13 amino acids. The V gene's germline CDR1 is MNHNY and CDR2 SVGAGI (reference sequence). The ends lost 8 bases at V and 4 bases at J; junction bases unmatched: 4. DNA for the CDR3: TGTGCCAGCCTCGGGACAGGGGTCACTGAAGCTTTCTTT. It is translated as CASLGTGVTEAFF.

The chain couples TRBV2 to TRBJ2-1; 9 nucleotides agree with TRBD1. CDR3 length equals 16 residues. V dropped 4 bases and J dropped 9; count of bases not matched to a gene: 13. Germline CDR1 is SNHLY and CDR2 is FYNNEI. The CDR3 loop reads CASSVGGQGIYFEQFF. The CDR3, as DNA: TGTGCCAGCAGTGTGGGTGGACAGGGGATCTACTTTGAGCAGTTCTTC.

The chain combines TRBV6-5 with TRBJ1-2, with TRBD1 matching 8 bases. This CDR3 contains 14 residues. The germline gives CDR1 MNHEY, CDR2 SVGAGI. Trimming cost V 6 bases and J 3 bases; bases outside gene matches: 6. The CDR3 bases are TGTGCCAGCAGCCAGCCGGGACAGGACTATGGCTACACCTTC. This gives the protein CASSQPGQDYGYTF.

V usage is TRBV6-5 and J usage is TRBJ1-2; D possibly corresponds to TRBD1 (6 bases). Deletions cut 6 bases from V and 1 base from J, with 12 bases between. CDR3 length: 14 amino acids. Germline CDR1 and CDR2: MNHEY and SVGAGI. The CDR3 here is CASRPPGHNYGYTF. In DNA form, the CDR3 reads TGTGCCAGCAGGCCCCCGGGACATAACTATGGCTACACCTTC.

The gene calls are TRBV6-5 and TRBJ2-3; TRBD2 matches at 12 bases. The CDR3 totals 12 residues. V gave up 4 bases and J gave up 12 bases; unmatched junction bases: 2. Per germline, CDR1 MNHEY and CDR2 SVGAGI. This CDR3 reads CASSSSGGAQYF. CDR3 nucleotide sequence: TGTGCCAGCAGTTCTAGCGGGGGGGCCCAGTATTTT.

This chain's CDR3 is CATSTSGHMTDTQYF. The DNA of the CDR3 is TGTGCCACCAGCACCTCGGGACACATGACAGATACGCAGTATTTT. The chain has TRBV15 and TRBJ2-3; weak D call: TRBD1 (6 bases). Germline V gene lookup returns CDR1 LNHNV and CDR2 YYDKDF (reference sequence). The V gene lost 4 bases and the J gene lost 3 bases, with 14 bases spanning the gap. The CDR3 is 15 residues long.

The chain combines TRBV2 with TRBJ2-3, with 10 bases that match TRBD2. V shed 6 bases and J 4 bases; nucleotides not matched to a gene: 7. Germline values: CDR1 SNHLY, CDR2 FYNNEI. The CDR3 totals 15 residues. The CDR3 DNA is TGTGCCAGCAGCTTTTCCGGGACTAGCGCAGATACGCAGTATTTT. Protein: CASSFSGTSADTQYF.

The gene calls are TRBV27 and TRBJ1-5, with D hard to call. The CDR3 consists of 15 residues. The germline V and J ends were trimmed by 5 bases and 11 bases, with 22 bases remaining between them. Germline CDR1 is MNHEY and CDR2 is SMNVEV (reference sequence). CDR3 bases: TGTGCCAGCAGTCCCAGGTTATTGGGTGTGCAGGCCCAGCATTTT. The encoded protein is CASSPRLLGVQAQHF.

The J gene is TRBJ1-3, the V gene TRBV11-2; possibly TRBD1 for D (5 bases). With 2 bases removed from V and 4 bases from J, the gap between germline ends came to 12 bases. This CDR3 has 15 amino acids. The germline V gene encodes CDR1 SGHAT and CDR2 FQNNGV. This CDR3 reads CASSLNLAGGNTIYF. Here the CDR3 DNA reads TGTGCCAGCAGCTTAAACCTCGCAGGGGGAAACACCATATATTTT.

This chain links TRBV7-8 with TRBJ1-2; D may be TRBD1 (5 bases). V was pared by 0 bases and J by 7 bases, with 12 bases between. This CDR3 spans 14 amino acids. Germline V gives CDR1 SGHVS, CDR2 FQNEAQ. The CDR3 DNA is TGTGCCAGCAGCTTAGCACCCAGGGAAGGTGGCTACACCTTC. Translating gives CASSLAPREGGYTF.

The gene calls are TRBV4-3 and TRBJ1-1; D is possibly TRBD1 (5 bases). Germline V gene data show CDR1 as LGHNA and CDR2 as YSLEER. V dropped 5 bases and J dropped 6 bases, with 16 bases sitting between them. This CDR3 region has 14 residues. CDR3 sequence reads: CASSLQGASSEAFF. The DNA of the CDR3 is TGCGCCAGCAGCTTACAAGGGGCAAGTTCTGAAGCTTTCTTT.

The rearrangement uses TRBV7-3 and TRBJ2-2; 7 nucleotides match TRBD1. The ends lost 6 bases at V and 2 bases at J; junction bases unmatched: 9. The CDR3 contains 16 residues. CDR1 and CDR2 (germline): SGHTA, FQGTGA. The chain's CDR3 is CASRLGTGANTGELFF. The CDR3 region has the DNA TGTGCCAGCAGATTGGGAACAGGGGCAAACACCGGGGAGCTGTTTTTT. Full variable domain (rest looked up from reference TRBV7-3 and TRBJ2-2): GAGVSQTPSNKVTEKGKYVELRCDPISGHTALYWYRQSLGQGPEFLIYFQGTGAADDSGLPNDRFFAVRPEGSVSTLKIQRTERGDSAVYLCASRLGTGANTGELFFGEGSRLTVL.

This chain connects TRBV15 to TRBJ2-1, with 7 bases identical to TRBD2. Germline V lookup: CDR1 LNHNV, CDR2 YYDKDF (reference sequence). CDR3 length: 15 residues. The J segment lost 3 bases and the V segment lost 1 base, leaving 3 bases of the junction unmatched. CDR3 in amino acids: CATSRVRGDYNEQFF. The CDR3, as DNA: TGTGCCACCAGCAGAGTACGGGGGGACTACAATGAGCAGTTCTTC.

The chain combines TRBV6-5 with TRBJ2-3, with D maybe TRBD1 (5 bases). V was shortened by 0 bases and J by 2 bases, with 9 bases between the two germline ends. CDR3 size: 15 residues. The germline V gene has CDR1 MNHEY and CDR2 SVGAGI. The CDR3 sequence: CASSYSDTSTDTQYF. CDR3 in DNA: TGTGCCAGCAGTTACTCGGACACATCCACAGATACGCAGTATTTT.